These 24 T cell receptor beta chains came from one sample sequenced in a study of cytomegalovirus exposure and HLA in healthy donors. The PCR was carried out with 60 Vbeta primers and 13 Jbeta primers. The repertoire was sequenced with immunoSEQ multiplex PCR; TCRdb's copy has only in-frame clones and lacks some. The sample records over 150,000 clones, about 80% being singletons. The sequencing input was PBMCs. The receptors come from a man in his thirties or forties in good health and CMV-seropositive.

The chain recombines TRBV5-1 with TRBJ1-2; D uncertain. The V end lost 0 bases, the J end lost 3 bases, and 9 bases lay between the germline ends. From germline, CDR1 is SGHRS and CDR2 YFSETQ. The CDR3 consists of 14 residues. CDR3 amino acids: CASSLALQDYGYTF. Written as DNA, the CDR3 is TGCGCCAGCAGCTTGGCCTTACAAGACTATGGCTACACCTTC. Together with reference TRBV5-1 and TRBJ1-2, the CDR3 gives the full variable domain: KAGVTQTPRYLIKTRGQQVTLSCSPISGHRSVSWYQQTPGQGLQFLFEYFSETQRNKGNFPGRFSGRQFSNSRSEMNVSTLELGDSALYLCASSLALQDYGYTFGSGTRLTVV.

This clone was observed a few times. The gene calls are TRBV6-1 and TRBJ2-7, with TRBD1 identical over 7 bases. This CDR3 is built from 13 residues. V lost 7 bases to trimming and J lost 6 bases; unmatched junction nucleotides: 9. Per germline, CDR1 MNHNS and CDR2 SASEGT. The CDR3 sequence: CASTEGAQSEQYF. DNA for the CDR3: TGTGCCAGCACCGAGGGGGCGCAGTCCGAGCAGTACTTC.

The rearrangement uses TRBV28 and TRBJ2-3; D not certain. The CDR3 has 15 residues. Per germline, CDR1 MDHEN and CDR2 SYDVKM. V dropped 6 bases and J dropped 2 bases, with 15 bases sitting between them. For the CDR3, the DNA is TGTGCCAGCAGCACAAATGAGGAATTCACAGATACGCAGTATTTT. Translating gives CASSTNEEFTDTQYF. The whole variable domain, remainder taken from reference TRBV28 and TRBJ2-3, is DVKVTQSSRYLVKRTGEKVFLECVQDMDHENMFWYRQDPGLGLRLIYFSYDVKMKEKGDIPEGYSVSREKKERFSLILESASTNQTSMYLCASSTNEEFTDTQYFGPGTRLTVL.

This rearrangement joins TRBV28 to TRBJ1-1, with TRBD1 as a possible D gene (6 bases). Germline CDR1 MDHEN, CDR2 SYDVKM. V shed 1 base and J shed 1 base, with 16 bases lying between them. The CDR3 is 17 amino acids. This CDR3 reads CASSLYPGHLANTEAFF. CDR3 DNA: TGTGCCAGCAGTTTATACCCGGGACACTTGGCGAACACTGAAGCTTTCTTT.

This clone occurred once. The J gene is TRBJ2-2, the V gene TRBV10-3, with 8 positions matching TRBD1. The V gene's germline CDR1 is ENHRY and CDR2 SYGVKD. The CDR3 spans 14 residues. The ends lost 7 bases at V and 4 bases at J; junction bases unmatched: 5. CDR3 sequence (DNA): TGTGCCATCACCGGACAGGGATCCACCGGGGAGCTGTTTTTT. This codes for CAITGQGSTGELFF.

This clone was recorded a few times. The chain uses TRBV6-6 and TRBJ1-5, with TRBD1 as a possible D gene (6 bases). This CDR3 contains 15 residues. CDR1 is MNHNY, CDR2 SVGAGI, per germline (reference sequence). V gave up 2 bases and J gave up 1 base, with 9 bases separating them. The CDR3 sequence: CASSYGDTSNQPQHF. The CDR3, as DNA: TGTGCCAGCAGTTACGGGGACACAAGCAATCAGCCCCAGCATTTT.

CDR3 sequence reads: CASSEGRVDQPQHF. The CDR3 DNA follows: TGTGCCAGTAGTGAAGGCAGGGTAGATCAGCCCCAGCATTTT. The chain combines TRBV19 with TRBJ1-5; possible D gene TRBD1, 5 bases. Germline V lookup: CDR1 LNHDA, CDR2 SQIVND (reference sequence). V lost 5 bases, J lost 5 bases, and 13 bases lay in between. CDR3 length: 14 amino acids.

This clone appeared a single time. A far larger clone is off by one base, so a read error is likely. The rearrangement joins TRBV7-9 to TRBJ1-1, with D perhaps TRBD1 (6 bases). The CDR3 is 14 amino acids. Germline lookup yields CDR1 SEHNR and CDR2 FQNEAQ (reference sequence). The germline V and J ends were trimmed by 3 bases and 1 base, with 9 bases remaining between them. CDR3 nucleotides: TGTGCCAGCAGCTTCGGACAGACGAACACTGAAGCTTTCTTT. This translates into CASSFGQTNTEAFF.

The V call is TRBV5-8, the J call TRBJ2-5; D gene ambiguous. With 1 base removed from V and 11 bases from J, the gap between germline ends came to 21 bases. This CDR3 has 15 residues. From germline, CDR1 is SGHTS and CDR2 YDEGEE. Here the CDR3 DNA reads TGTGCCAGCAGCTTGTTATTCTCTCCCTACGTAGAGCAGTACTTC. Residues: CASSLLFSPYVEQYF.

The chain is built from TRBV6-5 and TRBJ1-5; tentative D call: TRBD1 (5 bases). The germline CDR1 and CDR2 sequences are MNHEY and SVGAGI. V gave up 11 bases and J gave up 3 bases, with 14 bases separating them. CDR3 length equals 13 residues. The CDR3 loop is CAGTWGLNQPQHF. The CDR3 DNA reads TGTGCCGGCACTTGGGGCCTCAATCAGCCCCAGCATTTT.

CDR3 residues: CASSYGLGSGEQYF. The CDR3 DNA sequence: TGTGCCAGCAGTTACGGGCTGGGGTCGGGGGAGCAGTACTTC. The rearrangement uses TRBV6-5 and TRBJ2-7, with D possibly matching TRBD2 (5 bases). Germline values: CDR1 MNHEY, CDR2 SVGAGI. V was clipped by 2 bases and J by 7 bases, with 15 bases between them. CDR3 size: 14 residues.

The chain is built from TRBV28 and TRBJ2-3, with D hard to call. The CDR3 runs 12 residues. V was shortened by 2 bases and J by 4 bases, with 4 bases between the two germline ends. CDR1 is MDHEN and CDR2 is SYDVKM in the germline V gene. CDR3 region: CASSLPADTQYF. The CDR3 DNA follows: TGTGCCAGCAGTTTACCAGCAGATACGCAGTATTTT. The whole variable domain, remainder taken from reference TRBV28 and TRBJ2-3, is DVKVTQSSRYLVKRTGEKVFLECVQDMDHENMFWYRQDPGLGLRLIYFSYDVKMKEKGDIPEGYSVSREKKERFSLILESASTNQTSMYLCASSLPADTQYFGPGTRLTVL.

The chain combines TRBV2 with TRBJ1-1; 7 bases align to TRBD1. The CDR3 is 15 residues long. Germline V gene data show CDR1 as SNHLY and CDR2 as FYNNEI. V shed 7 bases, J shed 4 bases, and the junction held 12 bases outside the gene matches. In nucleotides, the CDR3 is TGTGCCAGCAAGGGATATGACAGGGTGGGCACTGAAGCTTTCTTT. It encodes CASKGYDRVGTEAFF.

The chain employs TRBV28 and TRBJ1-2; D possibly corresponds to TRBD1 (5 bases). Per the germline V gene, CDR1 is MDHEN and CDR2 is SYDVKM. Trimming removed 5 bases at V and 4 bases at J, with 11 bases between. CDR3 length: 13 amino acids. The CDR3 DNA sequence: TGTGCCAGCAGTACCTCAGGGTCCTATGGCTACACCTTC. This translates into CASSTSGSYGYTF.

The rearrangement links TRBV18 to TRBJ1-6; a possible D gene is TRBD1 (6 bases). V was shortened by 6 bases and J by 0 bases, with 12 bases between the two germline ends. Germline CDR1 reads KGHSH; CDR2 reads LQKENI. CDR3 length equals 16 residues. DNA of the CDR3: TGTGCCAGCTCGGGCGGACAGAGCTCCTATAATTCACCCCTCCACTTT. Translating gives CASSGGQSSYNSPLHF.

Only a few counts were recorded for this clone. The V gene is TRBV10-3, the J gene TRBJ2-2; the D gene is possibly TRBD1 (6 bases). The V gene lost 10 bases and the J gene lost 4 bases, with 19 bases spanning the gap. The CDR3 runs 15 residues. Per the germline V gene, CDR1 is ENHRY and CDR2 is SYGVKD. CDR3 nucleotides: TGTGCCACCATGGAGGCACAGGGCGCCACCGGGGAGCTGTTTTTT. Protein: CATMEAQGATGELFF.

The chain couples TRBV2 to TRBJ2-2; 7 bases map to TRBD1. The germline CDR1 and CDR2 sequences are SNHLY and FYNNEI. The trim removed 7 bases at V and 0 bases at J, leaving 2 bases unmatched. The length of the CDR3 is 14 residues. The CDR3 reads CASKGTANTGELFF. For the CDR3, the DNA is TGTGCCAGCAAGGGGACAGCGAACACCGGGGAGCTGTTTTTT.

Points on this clone: Germline and junction disagree at one end, which may indicate a read error. The rearrangement uses TRBV7-9 and TRBJ2-3; tentative D call: TRBD1 (6 bases). CDR3 size: 14 residues. The germline gives CDR1 SEHNR, CDR2 FQNEAQ (reference sequence). The CDR3 is CSSSLNRDTDTQYF. The CDR3 coding sequence is TGTTCCAGCAGCTTAAACAGGGACACAGATACGCAGTATTTT.

V is TRBV7-3 and J is TRBJ2-3, with D tentatively TRBD1 (6 bases). V gave up 3 bases and J gave up 4 bases, with 8 bases separating them. CDR3 length equals 13 residues. CDR1 is SGHTA and CDR2 is FQGTGA in the germline V gene. The CDR3 is CASSFRGSDTQYF. The CDR3 DNA is TGTGCCAGCAGCTTCAGGGGCTCAGATACGCAGTATTTT.

The V gene is TRBV10-2, the J gene TRBJ2-5, with D tentatively TRBD2 (6 bases). TRBJ2-7 matches the DNA end more closely, so the J call is doubtful. The CDR3 runs to 13 residues. Per the germline V gene, CDR1 is WSHSY and CDR2 is SAAADI. CDR3 loop: CASSDVGRYEQYF. The CDR3 region has the DNA TGCGCCAGCAGTGATGTAGGGAGGTACGAGCAGTACTTC.

The V call is TRBV5-1, the J call TRBJ1-4; maybe TRBD1 (5 bases). The CDR3 loop spans 16 amino acids. Germline CDR1 reads SGHRS; CDR2 reads YFSETQ. V was clipped by 4 bases and J by 3 bases, with 16 bases between them. The CDR3 bases are TGCGCCAGCAGCGTCAACGTCGGGGGAGCTAATGAAAAACTGTTTTTT. Translated: CASSVNVGGANEKLFF.

The chain uses TRBV28 and TRBJ2-3; D perhaps matches TRBD1 (5 bases). Looked up from germline, CDR1 is MDHEN and CDR2 is SYDVKM. This CDR3 spans 16 amino acids. The V end lost 3 bases, the J end lost 1 base, and 14 bases lay between the germline ends. CDR3 loop: CASSLLPTGGTDTQYF. In nucleotides, the CDR3 is TGTGCCAGCAGTTTGTTGCCCACAGGAGGCACAGATACGCAGTATTTT.

This clone was counted a single time. The V call is TRBV11-2, the J call TRBJ2-5, with 8 bases that match TRBD2. The trim removed 6 bases at V and 2 bases at J, leaving 2 bases unmatched. The CDR3 covers 13 residues. CDR1 and CDR2 (germline): SGHAT, FQNNGV. The CDR3 sequence is CASRLAVQETQYF. CDR3 DNA sequence: TGTGCCAGCAGACTAGCGGTACAAGAGACCCAGTACTTC.

The chain recombines TRBV5-1 with TRBJ1-4; no reliable D call. CDR1 and CDR2 (germline): SGHRS, YFSETQ. Trimming stripped 1 base from V and 8 bases from J, with 12 bases between. The CDR3 length is 14 residues. Here the CDR3 reads CASSLFPLEEKLFF. The CDR3, as DNA: TGCGCCAGCAGCTTGTTTCCCCTCGAGGAAAAACTGTTTTTT.